This T cell receptor (beta chain) derives from a study of blood T cell repertoires in COVID-19. On the study more broadly: COVID-19 samples collected from the United States, Italy and Spain covered acute and convalescent phases.

The study counted Cohort 3 donors as recovered given two negative PCRs, clearance, or symptom resolution. Authors' processing steps: Reference gene primers were amplified, and this amplification served to estimate nucleated cell counts. Some clones are missing from TCRdb's copy, which holds only in-frame ones; the method was immunoSEQ multiplex PCR. The D gene and trimming were derived from the DNA, and the V and J assignments and clone size from that table. The sample carries under 500,000 clones, around 87% recorded once. CDR3 length: 17 residues. CDR1 and CDR2 from the germline V gene are LNHNV and YYDKDF (reference sequence). V was pared by 0 bases and J by 4 bases, with 16 bases between.

J is TRBJ1-3 and V is TRBV15; D not certain. The specimen sequenced was PBMCs or T cells enriched from blood (not recorded which). This clonotype originated in a man between 25 and 39 years old who had recovered from COVID-19. This CDR3 is CATSRDFSYTLGNTIYF. As DNA, the CDR3 is TGTGCCACCAGCAGAGATTTTTCTTATACTTTGGGAAACACCATATATTTT.